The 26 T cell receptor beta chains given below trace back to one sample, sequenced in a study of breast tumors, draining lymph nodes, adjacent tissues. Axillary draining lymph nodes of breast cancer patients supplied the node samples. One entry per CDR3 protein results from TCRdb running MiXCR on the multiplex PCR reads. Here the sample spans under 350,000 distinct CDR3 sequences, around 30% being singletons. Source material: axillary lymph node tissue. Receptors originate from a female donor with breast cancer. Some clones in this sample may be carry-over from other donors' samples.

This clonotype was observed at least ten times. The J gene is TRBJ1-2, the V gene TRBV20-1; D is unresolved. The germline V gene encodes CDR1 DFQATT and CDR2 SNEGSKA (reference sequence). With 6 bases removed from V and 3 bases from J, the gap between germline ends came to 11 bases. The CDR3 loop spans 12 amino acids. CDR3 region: CSAPHGDYGYTF. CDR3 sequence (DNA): TGCAGTGCGCCCCATGGGGACTATGGCTACACCTTC.

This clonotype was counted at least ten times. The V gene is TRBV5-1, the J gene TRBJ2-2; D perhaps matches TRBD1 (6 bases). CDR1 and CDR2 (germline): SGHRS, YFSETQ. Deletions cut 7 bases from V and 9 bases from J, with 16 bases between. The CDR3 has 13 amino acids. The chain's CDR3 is CASAGTQTRELFF. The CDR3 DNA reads TGCGCCAGCGCCGGGACACAGACCCGGGAGCTGTTTTTT. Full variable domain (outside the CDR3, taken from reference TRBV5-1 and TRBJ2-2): KAGVTQTPRYLIKTRGQQVTLSCSPISGHRSVSWYQQTPGQGLQFLFEYFSETQRNKGNFPGRFSGRQFSNSRSEMNVSTLELGDSALYLCASAGTQTRELFFGEGSRLTVL.

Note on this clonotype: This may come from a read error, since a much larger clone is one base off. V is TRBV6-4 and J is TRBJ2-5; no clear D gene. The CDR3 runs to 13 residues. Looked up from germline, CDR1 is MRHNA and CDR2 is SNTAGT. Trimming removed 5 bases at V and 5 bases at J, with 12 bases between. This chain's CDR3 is CASSQSFGETQYF. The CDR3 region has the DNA TGTGCCAGCAGTCAATCGTTTGGGGAGACCCAGTACTTC.

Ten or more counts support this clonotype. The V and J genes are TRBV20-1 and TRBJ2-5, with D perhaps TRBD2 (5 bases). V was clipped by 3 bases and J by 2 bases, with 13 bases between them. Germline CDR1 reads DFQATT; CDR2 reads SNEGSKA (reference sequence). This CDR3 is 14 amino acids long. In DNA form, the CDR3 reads TGCAGTGCTAGCCTTAGAAGCGGACAAGAGACCCAGTACTTC. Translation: CSASLRSGQETQYF.

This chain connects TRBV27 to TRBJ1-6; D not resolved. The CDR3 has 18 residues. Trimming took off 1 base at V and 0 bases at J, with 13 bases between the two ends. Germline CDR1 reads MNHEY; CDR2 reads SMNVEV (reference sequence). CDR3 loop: CASSLFYGLSSYNSPLHF. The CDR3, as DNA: TGTGCCAGCAGTTTATTTTACGGACTAAGCTCCTATAATTCACCCCTCCACTTT.

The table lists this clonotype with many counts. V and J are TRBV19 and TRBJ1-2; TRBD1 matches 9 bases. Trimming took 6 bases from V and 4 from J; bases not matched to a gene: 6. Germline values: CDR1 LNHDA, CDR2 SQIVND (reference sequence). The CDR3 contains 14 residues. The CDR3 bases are TGTGCCAGTAGCTTCCGGGACAGGGCCTATGGCTACACCTTC. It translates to CASSFRDRAYGYTF.

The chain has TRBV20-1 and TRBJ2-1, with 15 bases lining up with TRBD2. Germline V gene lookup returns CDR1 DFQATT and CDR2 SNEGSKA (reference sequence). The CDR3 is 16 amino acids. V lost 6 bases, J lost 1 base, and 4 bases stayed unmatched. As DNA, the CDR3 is TGCAGTGCCCGGACTAGCGGGAGGGGATCCTACAATGAGCAGTTCTTC. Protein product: CSARTSGRGSYNEQFF.

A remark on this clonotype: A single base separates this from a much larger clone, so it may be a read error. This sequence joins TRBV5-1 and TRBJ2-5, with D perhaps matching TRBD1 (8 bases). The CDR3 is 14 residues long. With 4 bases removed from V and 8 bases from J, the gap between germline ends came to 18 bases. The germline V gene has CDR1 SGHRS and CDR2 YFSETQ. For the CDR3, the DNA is TGCGCCAGCAGCCAAACAGGGGGGGGTGACACCCAGTACTTC. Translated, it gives CASSQTGGGDTQYF.

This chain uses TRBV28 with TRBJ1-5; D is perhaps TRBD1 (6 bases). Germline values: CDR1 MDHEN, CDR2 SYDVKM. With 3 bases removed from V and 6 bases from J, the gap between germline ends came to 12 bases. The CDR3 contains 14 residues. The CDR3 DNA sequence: TGTGCCAGCAGTTTCCGGGACACGGGTCAGCCCCAGCATTTT. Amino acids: CASSFRDTGQPQHF.

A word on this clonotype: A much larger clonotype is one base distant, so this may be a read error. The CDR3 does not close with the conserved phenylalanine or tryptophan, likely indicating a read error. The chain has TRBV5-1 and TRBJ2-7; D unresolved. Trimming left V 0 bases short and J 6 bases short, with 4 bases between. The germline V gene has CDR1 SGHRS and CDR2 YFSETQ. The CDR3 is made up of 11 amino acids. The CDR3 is CASSLDLEQYS. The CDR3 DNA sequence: TGCGCCAGCAGCTTGGATCTCGAGCAGTACTCC.

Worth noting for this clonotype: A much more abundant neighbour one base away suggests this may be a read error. CDR3 sequence reads: CASSPQTSGTEQYF. The DNA of the CDR3 is TGCGCCAGCAGCCCTCAGACTAGCGGGACCGAGCAGTACTTC. The chain couples TRBV5-1 to TRBJ2-5; TRBD2 aligns across 11 bases. Judging by the DNA end, TRBJ2-7 fits better; the J call may be wrong. Per the germline V gene, CDR1 is SGHRS and CDR2 is YFSETQ. The CDR3 extends over 14 amino acids.

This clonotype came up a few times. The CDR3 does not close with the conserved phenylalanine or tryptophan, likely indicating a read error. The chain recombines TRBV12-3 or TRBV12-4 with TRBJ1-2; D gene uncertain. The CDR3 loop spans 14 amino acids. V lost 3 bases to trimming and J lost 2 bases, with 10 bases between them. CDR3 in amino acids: CASSFPFTNYGYTL. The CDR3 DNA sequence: TGTGCCAGCAGTTTCCCTTTTACAAACTATGGCTACACCCTC.

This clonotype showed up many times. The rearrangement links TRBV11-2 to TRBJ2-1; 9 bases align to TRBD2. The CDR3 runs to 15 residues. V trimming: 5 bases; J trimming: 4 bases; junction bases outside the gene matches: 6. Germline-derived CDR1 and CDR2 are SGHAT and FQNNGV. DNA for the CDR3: TGTGCCAGCAGCCTTTCTAGCGGGGTGTACAATGAGCAGTTCTTC. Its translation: CASSLSSGVYNEQFF.

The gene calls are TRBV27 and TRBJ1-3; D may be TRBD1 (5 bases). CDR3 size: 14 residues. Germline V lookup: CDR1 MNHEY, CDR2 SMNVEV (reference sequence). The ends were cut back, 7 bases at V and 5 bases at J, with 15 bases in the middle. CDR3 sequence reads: CASMRNGGRNTIYF. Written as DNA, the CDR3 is TGTGCCAGCATGAGGAACGGGGGAAGAAACACCATATATTTT.

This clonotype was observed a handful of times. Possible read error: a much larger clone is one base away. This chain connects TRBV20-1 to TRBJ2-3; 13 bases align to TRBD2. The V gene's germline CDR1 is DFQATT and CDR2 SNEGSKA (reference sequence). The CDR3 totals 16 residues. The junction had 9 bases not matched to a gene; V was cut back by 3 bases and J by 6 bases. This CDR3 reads CSASLGLAGAGDTQYF. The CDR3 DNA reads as TGCAGTGCTAGCCTTGGACTAGCGGGGGCTGGGGATACGCAGTATTTT.

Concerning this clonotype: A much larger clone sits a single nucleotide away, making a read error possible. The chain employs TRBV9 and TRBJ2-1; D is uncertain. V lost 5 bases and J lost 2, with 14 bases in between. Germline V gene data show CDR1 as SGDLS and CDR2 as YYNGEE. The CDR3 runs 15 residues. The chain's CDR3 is CASSVTGGAYNEQFF. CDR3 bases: TGTGCCAGCAGTGTGACTGGCGGAGCCTACAATGAGCAGTTCTTC.

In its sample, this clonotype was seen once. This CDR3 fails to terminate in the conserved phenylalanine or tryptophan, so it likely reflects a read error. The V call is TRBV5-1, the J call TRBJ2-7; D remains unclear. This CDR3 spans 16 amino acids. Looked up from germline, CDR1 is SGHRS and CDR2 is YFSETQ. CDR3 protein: CASSEFSPLHDYVQYL. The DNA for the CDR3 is TGCGCCAGCAGTGAGTTTTCCCCACTACATGATTACGTGCAGTACCTC.

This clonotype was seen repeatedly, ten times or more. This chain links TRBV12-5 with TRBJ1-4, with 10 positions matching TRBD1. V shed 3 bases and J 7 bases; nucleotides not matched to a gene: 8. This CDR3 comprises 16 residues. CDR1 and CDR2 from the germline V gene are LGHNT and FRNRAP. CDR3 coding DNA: TGTGCTAGTGGTTTCGCGCCTGGACAGGGGGTTGAAAAACTGTTTTTT. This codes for CASGFAPGQGVEKLFF.

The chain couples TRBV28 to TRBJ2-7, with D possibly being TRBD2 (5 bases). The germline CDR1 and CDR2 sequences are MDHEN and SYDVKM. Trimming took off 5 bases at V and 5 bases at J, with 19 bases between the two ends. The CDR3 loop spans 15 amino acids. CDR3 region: CASSLPPTRFHEQYF. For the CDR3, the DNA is TGTGCCAGCAGTCTCCCGCCCACTAGATTCCACGAGCAGTACTTC.

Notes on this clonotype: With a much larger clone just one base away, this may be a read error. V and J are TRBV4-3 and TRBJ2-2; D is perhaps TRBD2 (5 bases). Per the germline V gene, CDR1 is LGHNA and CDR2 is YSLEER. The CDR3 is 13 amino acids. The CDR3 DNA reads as TGCGCCAGCAGCCCCTTGGCTGCCGGGGAGCTGTTGTTT. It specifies CASSPLAAGELLF.

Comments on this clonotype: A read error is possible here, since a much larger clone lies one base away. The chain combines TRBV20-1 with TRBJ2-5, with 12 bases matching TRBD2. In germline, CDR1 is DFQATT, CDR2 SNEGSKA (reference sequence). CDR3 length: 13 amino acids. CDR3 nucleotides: TGCAGTACTAGCGGGGGGTTTCAAGAGACCCAGTACTTC. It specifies CSTSGGFQETQYF.

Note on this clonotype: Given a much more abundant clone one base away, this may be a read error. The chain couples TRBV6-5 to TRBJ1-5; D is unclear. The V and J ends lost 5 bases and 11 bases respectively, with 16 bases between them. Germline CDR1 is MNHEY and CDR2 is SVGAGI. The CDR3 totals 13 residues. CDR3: CASSPPGPQAQHF. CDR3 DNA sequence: TGTGCCAGCAGTCCCCCGGGTCCCCAGGCCCAGCATTTT.

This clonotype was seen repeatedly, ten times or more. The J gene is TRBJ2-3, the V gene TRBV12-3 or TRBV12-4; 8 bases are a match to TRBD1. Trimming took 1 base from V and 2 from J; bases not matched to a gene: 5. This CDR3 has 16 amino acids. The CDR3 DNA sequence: TGTGCCAGCAGTTTAGGGACAGGGCCCCTCACAGATACGCAGTATTTT. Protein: CASSLGTGPLTDTQYF.

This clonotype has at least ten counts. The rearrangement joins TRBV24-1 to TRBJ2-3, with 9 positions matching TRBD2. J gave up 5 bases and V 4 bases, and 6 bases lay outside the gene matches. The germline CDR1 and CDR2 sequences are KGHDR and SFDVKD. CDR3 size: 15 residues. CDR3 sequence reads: CATSEGSGSGDTQYF. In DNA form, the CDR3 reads TGTGCCACCAGTGAGGGTAGCGGGAGCGGAGATACGCAGTATTTT.

The CDR3 sequence is CASSFEVVTGELFF. CDR3 nucleotides: TGTGCCAGCAGCTTTGAGGTTGTTACCGGGGAGCTGTTTTTT. The chain carries TRBV7-2 and TRBJ2-2; D is unclear. CDR1 is SGHTA, CDR2 FQGNSA, per germline. V lost 3 bases and J lost 5, with 10 bases in between. The CDR3 runs to 14 residues. Using reference TRBV7-2 and TRBJ2-2 for the parts outside the CDR3, the full variable domain is GAGVSQSPSNKVTEKGKDVELRCDPISGHTALYWYRQSLGQGLEFLIYFQGNSAPDKSGLPSDRFSAERTGGSVSTLTIQRTQQEDSAVYLCASSFEVVTGELFFGEGSRLTVL.

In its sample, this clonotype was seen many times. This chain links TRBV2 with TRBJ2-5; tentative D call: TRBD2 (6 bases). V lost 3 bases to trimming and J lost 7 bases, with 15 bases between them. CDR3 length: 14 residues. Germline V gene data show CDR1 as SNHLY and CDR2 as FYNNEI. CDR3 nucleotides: TGTGCCAGCAGTGAGACTAGTGTAAAGGGGACCCAGTACTTC. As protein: CASSETSVKGTQYF.